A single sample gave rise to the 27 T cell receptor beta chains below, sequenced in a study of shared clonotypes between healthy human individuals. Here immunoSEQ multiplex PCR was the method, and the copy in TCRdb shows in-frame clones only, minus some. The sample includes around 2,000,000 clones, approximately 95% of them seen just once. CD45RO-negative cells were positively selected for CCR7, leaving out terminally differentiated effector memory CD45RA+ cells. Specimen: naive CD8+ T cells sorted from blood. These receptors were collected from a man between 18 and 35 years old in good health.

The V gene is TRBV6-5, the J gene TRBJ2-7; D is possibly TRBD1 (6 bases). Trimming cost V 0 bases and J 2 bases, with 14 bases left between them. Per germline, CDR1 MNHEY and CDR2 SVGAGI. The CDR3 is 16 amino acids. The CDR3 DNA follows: TGTGCCAGCAGTTACTCGACAGGAAAGAAAACCTACGAGCAGTACTTC. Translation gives CASSYSTGKKTYEQYF.

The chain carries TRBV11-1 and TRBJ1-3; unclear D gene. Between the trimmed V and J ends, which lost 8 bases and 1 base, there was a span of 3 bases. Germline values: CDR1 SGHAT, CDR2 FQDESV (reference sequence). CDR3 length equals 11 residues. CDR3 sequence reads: CASQSGNTIYF. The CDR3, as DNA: TGTGCCAGCCAGTCTGGAAACACCATATATTTT.

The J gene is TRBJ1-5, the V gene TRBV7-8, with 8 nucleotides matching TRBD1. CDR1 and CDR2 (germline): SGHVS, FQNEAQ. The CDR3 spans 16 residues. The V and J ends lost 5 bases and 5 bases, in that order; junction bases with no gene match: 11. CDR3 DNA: TGTGCCAGCAGCACCCACCGACAGGGGCCGGATCAGCCCCAGCATTTT. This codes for CASSTHRQGPDQPQHF.

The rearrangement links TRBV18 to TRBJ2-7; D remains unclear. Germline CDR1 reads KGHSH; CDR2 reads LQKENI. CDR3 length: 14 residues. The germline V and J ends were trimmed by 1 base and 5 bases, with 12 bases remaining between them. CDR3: CASSPQGYHNEQYF. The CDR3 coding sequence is TGTGCCAGCTCACCACAGGGATACCATAACGAGCAGTACTTC.

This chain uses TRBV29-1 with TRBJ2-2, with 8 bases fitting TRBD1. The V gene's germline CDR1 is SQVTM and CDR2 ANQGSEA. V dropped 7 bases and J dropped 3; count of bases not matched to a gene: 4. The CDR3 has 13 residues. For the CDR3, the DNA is TGCAGCGCCGCAGGGGGCTACACCGGGGAGCTGTTTTTT. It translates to CSAAGGYTGELFF.

The CDR3 region is CASSQALPEKLFF. The CDR3 coding sequence is TGCGCCAGCAGCCAAGCCTTACCTGAAAAACTGTTTTTT. The chain links TRBV4-1 to TRBJ1-4, with D unclear. The V end lost 1 base, the J end lost 7 bases, and 7 bases lay between the germline ends. This CDR3 comprises 13 residues. Germline V lookup: CDR1 MGHRA, CDR2 YSYEKL.

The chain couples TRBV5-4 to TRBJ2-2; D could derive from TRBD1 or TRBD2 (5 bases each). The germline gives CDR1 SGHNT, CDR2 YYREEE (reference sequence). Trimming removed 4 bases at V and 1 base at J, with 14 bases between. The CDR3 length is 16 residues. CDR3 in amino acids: CASSDPGRGNTGELFF. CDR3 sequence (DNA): TGTGCCAGCAGCGATCCGGGACGGGGGAACACCGGGGAGCTGTTTTTT.

CDR3 residues: CASRPDRGSYNEQFF. CDR3 nucleotides: TGTGCCAGCAGGCCGGACAGGGGTTCCTACAATGAGCAGTTCTTC. The chain is built from TRBV5-6 and TRBJ2-1; 9 bases agree with TRBD1. With V trimmed by 5 bases and J by 1 base, 4 bases remained unmatched. Germline assignment: CDR1 SGHDT and CDR2 YYEEEE. The CDR3 runs 15 residues.

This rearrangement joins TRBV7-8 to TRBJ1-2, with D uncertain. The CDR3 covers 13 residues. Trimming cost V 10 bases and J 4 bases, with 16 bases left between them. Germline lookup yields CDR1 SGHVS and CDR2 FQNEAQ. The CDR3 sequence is CATTTGPLYGYTF. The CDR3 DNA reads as TGTGCCACTACGACCGGTCCTCTCTATGGCTACACCTTC.

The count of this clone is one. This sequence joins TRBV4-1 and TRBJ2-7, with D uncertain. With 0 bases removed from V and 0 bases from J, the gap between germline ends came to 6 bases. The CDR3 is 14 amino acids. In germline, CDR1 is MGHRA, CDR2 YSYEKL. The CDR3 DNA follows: TGCGCCAGCAGCCAAGATCCAGACTCCTACGAGCAGTACTTC. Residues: CASSQDPDSYEQYF.

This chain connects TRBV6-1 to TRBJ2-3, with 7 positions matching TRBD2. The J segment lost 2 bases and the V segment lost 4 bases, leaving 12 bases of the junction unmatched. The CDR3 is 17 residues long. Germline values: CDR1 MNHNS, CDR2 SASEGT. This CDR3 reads CASSALVGGGFTDTQYF. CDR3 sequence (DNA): TGTGCCAGCAGTGCTCTGGTGGGGGGAGGGTTCACAGATACGCAGTATTTT.

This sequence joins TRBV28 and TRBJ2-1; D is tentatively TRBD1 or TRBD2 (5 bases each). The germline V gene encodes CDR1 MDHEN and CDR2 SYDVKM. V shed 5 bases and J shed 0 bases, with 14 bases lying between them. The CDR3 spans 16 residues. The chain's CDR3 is CASSTLPGSSYNEQFF. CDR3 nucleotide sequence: TGTGCCAGCAGTACCCTCCCAGGGAGCTCCTACAATGAGCAGTTCTTC.

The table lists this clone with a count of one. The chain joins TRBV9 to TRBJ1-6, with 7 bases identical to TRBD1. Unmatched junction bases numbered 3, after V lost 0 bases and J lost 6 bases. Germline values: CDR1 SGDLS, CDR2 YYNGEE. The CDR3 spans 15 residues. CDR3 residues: CASSVEGGTNSPLHF. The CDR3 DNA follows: TGTGCCAGCAGCGTAGAAGGGGGCACTAATTCACCCCTCCACTTT.

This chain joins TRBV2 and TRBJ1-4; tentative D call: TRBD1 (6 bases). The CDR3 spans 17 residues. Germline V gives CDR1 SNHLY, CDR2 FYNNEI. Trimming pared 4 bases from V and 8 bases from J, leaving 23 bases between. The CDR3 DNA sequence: TGTGCCAGCAGTGTAACAGGGAACCCCTTTGGGCTCGAAAAACTGTTTTTT. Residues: CASSVTGNPFGLEKLFF.

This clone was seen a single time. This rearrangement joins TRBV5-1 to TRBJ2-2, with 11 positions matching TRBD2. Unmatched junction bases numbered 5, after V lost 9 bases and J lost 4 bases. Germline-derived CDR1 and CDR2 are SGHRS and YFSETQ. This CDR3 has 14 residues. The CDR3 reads CATPSGRTTGELFF. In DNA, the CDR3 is TGCGCCACCCCTAGCGGGAGGACCACCGGGGAGCTGTTTTTT.

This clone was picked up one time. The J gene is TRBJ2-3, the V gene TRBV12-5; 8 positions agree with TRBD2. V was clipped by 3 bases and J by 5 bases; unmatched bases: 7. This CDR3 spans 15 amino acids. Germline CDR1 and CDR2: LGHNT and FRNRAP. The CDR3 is CASGLLAETLDTQYF. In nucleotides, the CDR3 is TGTGCTAGTGGTTTACTAGCGGAGACCTTAGATACGCAGTATTTT.

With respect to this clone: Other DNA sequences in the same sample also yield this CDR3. The CDR3 sequence is CASSYSPSSYEQYF. The CDR3 DNA reads as TGTGCCAGCAGTTACTCGCCTAGCAGCTACGAGCAGTACTTC. The chain has TRBV6-5 and TRBJ2-7, with D possibly TRBD2 on 5 matching bases. V was cut by 0 bases and J by 3 bases, with 9 bases left in between. Per germline, CDR1 MNHEY and CDR2 SVGAGI. This CDR3 has 14 residues.

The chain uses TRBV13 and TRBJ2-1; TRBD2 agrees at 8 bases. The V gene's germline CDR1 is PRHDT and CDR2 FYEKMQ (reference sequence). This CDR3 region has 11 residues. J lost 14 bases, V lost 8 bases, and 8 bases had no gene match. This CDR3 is CASGTQGLEFF. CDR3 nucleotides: TGTGCCAGCGGGACCCAGGGACTAGAGTTCTTC.

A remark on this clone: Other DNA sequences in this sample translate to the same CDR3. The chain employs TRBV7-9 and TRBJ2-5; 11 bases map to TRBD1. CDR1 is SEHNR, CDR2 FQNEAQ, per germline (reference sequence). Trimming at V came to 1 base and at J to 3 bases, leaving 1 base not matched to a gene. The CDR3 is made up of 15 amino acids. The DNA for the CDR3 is TGTGCCAGCAGCTTAGGGGACAGGGGGGAAGAGACCCAGTACTTC. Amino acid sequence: CASSLGDRGEETQYF.

The CDR3 reads CATSRVAGLGETQYF. The CDR3 bases are TGTGCCACCAGCAGAGTGGCAGGGCTGGGGGAGACCCAGTACTTC. The chain joins TRBV15 to TRBJ2-5, with a weak D call TRBD1 (5 bases). The V end was cut by 1 base, the J end by 5 bases, with 14 bases between. This CDR3 has 15 residues. Germline CDR1 and CDR2: LNHNV and YYDKDF (reference sequence). The whole variable domain, filled in from reference TRBV15 and TRBJ2-5, reads DAMVIQNPRYQVTQFGKPVTLSCSQTLNHNVMYWYQQKSSQAPKLLFHYYDKDFNNEADTPDNFQSRRPNTSFCFLDIRSPGLGDTAMYLCATSRVAGLGETQYFGPGTRLLVL.

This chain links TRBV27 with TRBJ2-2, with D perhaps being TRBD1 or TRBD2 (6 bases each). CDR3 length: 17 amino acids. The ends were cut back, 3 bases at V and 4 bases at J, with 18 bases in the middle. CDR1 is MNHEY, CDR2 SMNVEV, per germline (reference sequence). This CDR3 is CASSLGPPEGGTGELFF. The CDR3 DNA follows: TGTGCCAGCAGTTTGGGCCCCCCAGAGGGGGGCACCGGGGAGCTGTTTTTT.

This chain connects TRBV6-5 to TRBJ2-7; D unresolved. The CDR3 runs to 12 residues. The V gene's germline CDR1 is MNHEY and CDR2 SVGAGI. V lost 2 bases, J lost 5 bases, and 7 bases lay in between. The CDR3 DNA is TGTGCCAGCAGTTACAGCCTAGACGAGCAGTACTTC. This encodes CASSYSLDEQYF.

The CDR3 DNA is TGTGCCAGCAGCTTACGGGGGGGTGCTAACTATGGCTACACCTTC. Protein sequence: CASSLRGGANYGYTF. J is TRBJ1-2 and V is TRBV13, with D maybe TRBD1 (5 bases). The CDR3 covers 15 residues. Trimming took 2 bases from V and 0 from J, leaving 10 bases between them. The germline V gene encodes CDR1 PRHDT and CDR2 FYEKMQ (reference sequence).

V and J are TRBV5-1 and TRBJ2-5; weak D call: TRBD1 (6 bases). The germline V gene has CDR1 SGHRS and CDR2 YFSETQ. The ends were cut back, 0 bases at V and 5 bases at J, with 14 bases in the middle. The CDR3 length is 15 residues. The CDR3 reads CASSLAGSTGETQYF. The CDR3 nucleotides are TGCGCCAGCAGCTTGGCAGGGTCAACAGGGGAGACCCAGTACTTC.

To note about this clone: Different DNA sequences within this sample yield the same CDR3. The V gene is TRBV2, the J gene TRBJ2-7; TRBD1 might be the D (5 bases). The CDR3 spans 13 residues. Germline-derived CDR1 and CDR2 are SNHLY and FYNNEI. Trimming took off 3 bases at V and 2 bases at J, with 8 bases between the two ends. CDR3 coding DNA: TGTGCCAGCAGTGAGGGGCTTACCTACGAGCAGTACTTC. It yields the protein CASSEGLTYEQYF.

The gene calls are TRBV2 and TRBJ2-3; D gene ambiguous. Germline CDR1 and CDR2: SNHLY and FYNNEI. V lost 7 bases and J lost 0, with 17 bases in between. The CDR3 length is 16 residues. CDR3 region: CASIIRAGASTDTQYF. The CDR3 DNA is TGTGCCAGCATAATCCGGGCAGGAGCTAGCACAGATACGCAGTATTTT.

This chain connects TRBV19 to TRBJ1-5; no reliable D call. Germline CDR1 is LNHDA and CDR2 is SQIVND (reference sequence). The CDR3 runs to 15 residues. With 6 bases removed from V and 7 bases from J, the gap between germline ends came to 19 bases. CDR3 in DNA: TGTGCCAGTAGCGCCGACGGAGGACTCGGGCAGCCCCAGCATTTT. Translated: CASSADGGLGQPQHF.